One T cell receptor (beta chain) is described in this entry. Clinical history reported by participants formed the basis on which cohorts were assigned. Donors in Cohort 3 counted as recovered after two negative PCRs, clearance, or symptom resolution. Original methodology: Reference gene primer amplification gave estimated nucleated cell counts. The repertoire was sequenced with immunoSEQ multiplex PCR; TCRdb's copy has only in-frame clones and lacks some. V, J and clone size reflect that table, while D and trimming were determined from the DNA. The table records approximately 210,000 clones, approximately 86% of them present only once. This sample was included in a study of blood T cell repertoires in COVID-19. This TCR was sampled from a woman under 40 who had recovered from COVID-19. Sequenced material: PBMCs or T cells enriched from blood (not recorded which).

The CDR3: CATRGGTNEKLFF. CDR3 DNA: TGTGCCACCCGAGGGGGAACTAATGAAAAACTGTTTTTT. The V and J genes are TRBV3-1 (or the pseudogene TRBV3-2) and TRBJ1-4; D is perhaps TRBD1 (6 bases). The CDR3 has 13 amino acids. Germline V CDR1 and CDR2: LGHDT, YNNKEL (reference sequence). V was shortened by 10 bases and J by 1 base, with 10 bases between the two germline ends.